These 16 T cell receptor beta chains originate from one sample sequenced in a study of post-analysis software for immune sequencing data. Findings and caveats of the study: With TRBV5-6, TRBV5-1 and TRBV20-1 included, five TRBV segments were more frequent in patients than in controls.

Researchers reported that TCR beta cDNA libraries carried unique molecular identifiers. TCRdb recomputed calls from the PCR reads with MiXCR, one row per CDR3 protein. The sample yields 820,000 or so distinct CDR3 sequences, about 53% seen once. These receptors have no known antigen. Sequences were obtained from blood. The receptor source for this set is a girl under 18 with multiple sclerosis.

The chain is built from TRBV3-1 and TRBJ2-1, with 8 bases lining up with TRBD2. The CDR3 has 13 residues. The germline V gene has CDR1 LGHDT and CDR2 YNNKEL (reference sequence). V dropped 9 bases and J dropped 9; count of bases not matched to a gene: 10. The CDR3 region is CARGKRGSGEQFF. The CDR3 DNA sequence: TGTGCCAGGGGGAAGCGGGGGTCCGGTGAGCAGTTCTTC.

CDR3 sequence (DNA): TGCAGCGTTCCTGAGGGAGAAAAACTGTTTTTT. Translating gives CSVPEGEKLFF. The V and J genes are TRBV29-1 and TRBJ1-4; the D is unclear. Trimming left V 5 bases short and J 8 bases short, with 9 bases between. Germline CDR1 and CDR2: SQVTM and ANQGSEA. The CDR3 spans 11 residues.

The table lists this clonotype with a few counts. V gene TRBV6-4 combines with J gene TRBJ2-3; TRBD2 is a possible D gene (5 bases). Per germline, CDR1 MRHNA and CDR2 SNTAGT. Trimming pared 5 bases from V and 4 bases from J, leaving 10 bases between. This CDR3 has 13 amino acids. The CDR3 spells CASSPAEADTQYF. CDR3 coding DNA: TGTGCCAGCAGTCCCGCGGAGGCAGATACGCAGTATTTT.

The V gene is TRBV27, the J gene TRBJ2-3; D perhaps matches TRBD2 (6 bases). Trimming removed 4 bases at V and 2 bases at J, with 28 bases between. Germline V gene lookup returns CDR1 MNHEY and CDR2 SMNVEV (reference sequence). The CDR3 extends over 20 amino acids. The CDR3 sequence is CASSSYYPGEEGRITDTQYF. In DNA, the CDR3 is TGTGCCAGCAGTTCCTATTACCCCGGGGAGGAAGGGCGGATCACAGATACGCAGTATTTT.

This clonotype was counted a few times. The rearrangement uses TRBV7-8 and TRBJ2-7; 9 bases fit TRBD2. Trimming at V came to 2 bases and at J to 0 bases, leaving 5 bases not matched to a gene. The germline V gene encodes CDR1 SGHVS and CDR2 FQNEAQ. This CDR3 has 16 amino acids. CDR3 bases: TGTGCCAGCAGCTTAAGACGACTAGCGGACTCCTACGAGCAGTACTTC. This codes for CASSLRRLADSYEQYF.

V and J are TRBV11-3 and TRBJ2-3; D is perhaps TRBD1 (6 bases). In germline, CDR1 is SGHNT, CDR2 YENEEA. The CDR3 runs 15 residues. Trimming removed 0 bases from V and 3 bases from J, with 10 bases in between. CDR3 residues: CASSLDQGKTDTQYF. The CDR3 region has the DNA TGTGCCAGCAGCTTAGATCAGGGGAAGACAGATACGCAGTATTTT.

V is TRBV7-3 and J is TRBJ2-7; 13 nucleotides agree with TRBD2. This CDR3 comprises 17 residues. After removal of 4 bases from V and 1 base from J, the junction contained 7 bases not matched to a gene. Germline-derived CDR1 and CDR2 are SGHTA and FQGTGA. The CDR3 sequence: CASSYTGTSGTSYEQYF. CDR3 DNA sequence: TGTGCCAGCAGCTACACCGGGACTAGCGGGACTTCCTACGAGCAGTACTTC.

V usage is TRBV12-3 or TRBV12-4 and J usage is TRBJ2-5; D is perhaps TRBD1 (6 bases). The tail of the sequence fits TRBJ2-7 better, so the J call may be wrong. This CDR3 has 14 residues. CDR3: CASSFTGNRHEQYF. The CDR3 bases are TGTGCCAGCAGTTTCACAGGGAACCGCCACGAGCAGTACTTC.

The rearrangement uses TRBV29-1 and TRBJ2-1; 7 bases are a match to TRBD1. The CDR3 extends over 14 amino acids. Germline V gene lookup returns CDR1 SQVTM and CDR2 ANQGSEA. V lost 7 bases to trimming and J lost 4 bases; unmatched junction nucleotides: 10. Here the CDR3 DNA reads TGCAGCGCCCCTGGGGCAGGGGGATACAATGAGCAGTTCTTC. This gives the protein CSAPGAGGYNEQFF.

CDR3 in amino acids: CASSFPRQGVSGANVLTF. Here the CDR3 DNA reads TGCGCCAGCTCATTCCCGAGACAGGGTGTCTCTGGGGCCAACGTCCTGACTTTC. J is TRBJ2-6 and V is TRBV5-1; 7 nucleotides align to TRBD1. Germline CDR1 SGHRS, CDR2 YFSETQ. The CDR3 consists of 18 residues. V lost 7 bases, J lost 0 bases, and 13 bases stayed unmatched. Based on the CDR3 plus reference TRBV5-1 and TRBJ2-6, the full variable domain is KAGVTQTPRYLIKTRGQQVTLSCSPISGHRSVSWYQQTPGQGLQFLFEYFSETQRNKGNFPGRFSGRQFSNSRSEMNVSTLELGDSALYLCASSFPRQGVSGANVLTFGAGSRLTVL.

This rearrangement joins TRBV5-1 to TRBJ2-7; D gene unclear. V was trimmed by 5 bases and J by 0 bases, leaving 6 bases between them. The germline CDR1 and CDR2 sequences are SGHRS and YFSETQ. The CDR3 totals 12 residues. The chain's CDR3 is CASRSRSYEQYF. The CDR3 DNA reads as TGCGCCAGCAGAAGTCGCTCCTACGAGCAGTACTTC. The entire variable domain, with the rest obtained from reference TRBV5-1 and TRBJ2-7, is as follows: KAGVTQTPRYLIKTRGQQVTLSCSPISGHRSVSWYQQTPGQGLQFLFEYFSETQRNKGNFPGRFSGRQFSNSRSEMNVSTLELGDSALYLCASRSRSYEQYFGPGTRLTVT.

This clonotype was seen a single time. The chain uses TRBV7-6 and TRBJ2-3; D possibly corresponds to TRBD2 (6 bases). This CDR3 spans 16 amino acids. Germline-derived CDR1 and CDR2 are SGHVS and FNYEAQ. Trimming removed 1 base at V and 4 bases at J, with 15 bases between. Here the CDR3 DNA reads TGTGCCAGCAGCTTAGTATCAGGGTGGAGGGCAGATACGCAGTATTTT. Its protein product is CASSLVSGWRADTQYF.

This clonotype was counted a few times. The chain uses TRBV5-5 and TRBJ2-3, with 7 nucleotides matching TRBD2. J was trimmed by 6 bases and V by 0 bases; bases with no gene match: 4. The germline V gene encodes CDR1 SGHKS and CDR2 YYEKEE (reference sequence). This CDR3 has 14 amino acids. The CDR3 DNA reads TGTGCCAGCAGCTTGGAGAGCGGGGCGGATACGCAGTATTTT. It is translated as CASSLESGADTQYF.

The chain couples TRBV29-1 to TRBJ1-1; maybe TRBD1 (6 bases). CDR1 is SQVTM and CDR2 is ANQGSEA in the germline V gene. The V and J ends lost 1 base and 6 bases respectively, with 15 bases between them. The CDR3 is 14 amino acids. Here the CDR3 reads CSVEGGHLMAEAFF. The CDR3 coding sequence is TGCAGCGTTGAAGGGGGGCACCTGATGGCTGAAGCTTTCTTT.

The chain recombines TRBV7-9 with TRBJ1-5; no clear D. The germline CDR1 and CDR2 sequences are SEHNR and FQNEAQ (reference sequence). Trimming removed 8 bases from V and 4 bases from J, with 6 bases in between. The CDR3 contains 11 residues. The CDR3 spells CASGINQPQHF. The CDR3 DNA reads TGTGCCAGCGGGATAAATCAGCCCCAGCATTTT.

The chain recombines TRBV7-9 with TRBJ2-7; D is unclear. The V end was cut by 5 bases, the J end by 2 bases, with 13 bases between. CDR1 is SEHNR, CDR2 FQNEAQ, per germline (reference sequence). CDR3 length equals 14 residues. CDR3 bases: TGTGCCAGCAGCCCCATGGCCCGCCCCTACGAGCAGTACTTC. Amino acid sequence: CASSPMARPYEQYF.